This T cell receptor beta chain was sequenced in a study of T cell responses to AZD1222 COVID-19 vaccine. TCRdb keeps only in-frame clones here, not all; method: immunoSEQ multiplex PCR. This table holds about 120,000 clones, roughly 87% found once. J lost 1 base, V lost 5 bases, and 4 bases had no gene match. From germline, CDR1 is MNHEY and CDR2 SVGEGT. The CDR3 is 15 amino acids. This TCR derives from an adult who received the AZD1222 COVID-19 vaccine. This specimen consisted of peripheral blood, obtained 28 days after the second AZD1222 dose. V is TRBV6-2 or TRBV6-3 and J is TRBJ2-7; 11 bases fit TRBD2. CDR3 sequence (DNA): TGTGCCAGCAGTACCTGGACTAGCGGGTCCTACGAGCAGTACTTC. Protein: CASSTWTSGSYEQYF.